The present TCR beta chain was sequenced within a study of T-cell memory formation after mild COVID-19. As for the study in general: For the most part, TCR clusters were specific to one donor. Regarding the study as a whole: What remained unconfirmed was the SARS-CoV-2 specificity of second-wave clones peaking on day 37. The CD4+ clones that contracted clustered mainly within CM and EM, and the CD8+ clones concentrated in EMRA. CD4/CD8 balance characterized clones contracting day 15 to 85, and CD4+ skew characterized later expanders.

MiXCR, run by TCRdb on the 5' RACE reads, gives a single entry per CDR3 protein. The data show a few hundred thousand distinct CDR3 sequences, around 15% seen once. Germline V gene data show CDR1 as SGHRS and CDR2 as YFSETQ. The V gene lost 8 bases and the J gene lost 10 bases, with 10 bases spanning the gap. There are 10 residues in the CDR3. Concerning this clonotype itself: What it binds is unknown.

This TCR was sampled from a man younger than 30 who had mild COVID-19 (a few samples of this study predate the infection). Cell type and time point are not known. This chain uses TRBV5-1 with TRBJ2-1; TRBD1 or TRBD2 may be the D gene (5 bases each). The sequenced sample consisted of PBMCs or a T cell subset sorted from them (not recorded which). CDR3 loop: CARRWDEQFF. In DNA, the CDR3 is TGCGCCAGGAGGTGGGACGAGCAGTTCTTC.